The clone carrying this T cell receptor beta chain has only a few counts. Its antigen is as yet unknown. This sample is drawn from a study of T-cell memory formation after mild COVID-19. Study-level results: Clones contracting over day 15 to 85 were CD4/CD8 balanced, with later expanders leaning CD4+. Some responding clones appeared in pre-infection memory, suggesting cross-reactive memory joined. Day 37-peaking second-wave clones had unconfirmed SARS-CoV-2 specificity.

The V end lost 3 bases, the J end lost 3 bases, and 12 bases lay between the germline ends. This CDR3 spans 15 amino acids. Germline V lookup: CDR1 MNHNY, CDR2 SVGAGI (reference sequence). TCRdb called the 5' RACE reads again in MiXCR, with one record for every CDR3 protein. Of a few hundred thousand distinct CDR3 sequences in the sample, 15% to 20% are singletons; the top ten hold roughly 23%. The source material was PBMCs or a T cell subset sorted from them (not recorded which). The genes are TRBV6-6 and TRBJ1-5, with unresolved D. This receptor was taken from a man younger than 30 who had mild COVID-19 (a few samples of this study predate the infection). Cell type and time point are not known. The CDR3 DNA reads TGTGCCAGCAGTTATGCTGAGAACTCCAATCAGCCCCAGCATTTT. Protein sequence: CASSYAENSNQPQHF.